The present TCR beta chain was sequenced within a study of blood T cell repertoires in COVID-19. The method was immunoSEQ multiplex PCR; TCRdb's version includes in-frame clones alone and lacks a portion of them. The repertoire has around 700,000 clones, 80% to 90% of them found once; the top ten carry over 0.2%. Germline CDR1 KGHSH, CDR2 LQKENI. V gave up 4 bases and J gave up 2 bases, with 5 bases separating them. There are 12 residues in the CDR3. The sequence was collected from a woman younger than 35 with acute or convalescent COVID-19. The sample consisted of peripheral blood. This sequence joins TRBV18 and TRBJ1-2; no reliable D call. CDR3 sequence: CASSRRNYGYTF. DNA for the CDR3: TGTGCCAGCTCACGCAGGAACTATGGCTACACCTTC.